The 14 T cell receptor beta chains below all came from one sample that was sequenced in a study of neoadjuvant anti-PD-1 for oral cavity cancer. Time point specified: after neoadjuvant nivolumab, at surgical resection. The method was immunoSEQ multiplex PCR; TCRdb's version includes in-frame clones alone and lacks a portion of them. Of about 14,000 clones in the sample, roughly 40% were seen once. The sample was tumor tissue, taken after nivolumab (anti-PD-1) treatment. These receptors all stem from a person aged 40-85 years with oral cavity squamous cell carcinoma.

By frequency in the sample, this clone is medium-sized. The rearrangement joins TRBV2 to TRBJ1-1; D gene unclear. The V and J ends lost 3 bases and 5 bases respectively, with 4 bases between them. Germline lookup yields CDR1 SNHLY and CDR2 FYNNEI. This CDR3 spans 11 amino acids. CDR3 sequence reads: CASSDRTEAFF. The CDR3 DNA follows: TGTGCCAGCAGTGACCGAACTGAAGCTTTCTTT.

The J gene is TRBJ1-1, the V gene TRBV5-6; 7 bases agree with TRBD1. Germline assignment: CDR1 SGHDT and CDR2 YYEEEE. This CDR3 is 14 amino acids long. Trimming at V came to 4 bases and at J to 1 base, leaving 4 bases not matched to a gene. The CDR3 here is CASSPGQRNTEAFF. DNA for the CDR3: TGTGCCAGCAGCCCGGGACAGAGGAACACTGAAGCTTTCTTT. The entire variable domain, with the rest obtained from reference TRBV5-6 and TRBJ1-1, is as follows: DAGVTQSPTHLIKTRGQQVTLRCSPKSGHDTVSWYQQALGQGPQFIFQYYEEEERQRGNFPDRFSGHQFPNYSSELNVNALLLGDSALYLCASSPGQRNTEAFFGQGTRLTVV.

The chain's CDR3 is CASSLSGGNQPQHF. The CDR3 nucleotides are TGTGCCAGCAGCTTATCGGGAGGCAATCAGCCCCAGCATTTT. This sequence joins TRBV11-2 and TRBJ1-5; D not certain. The CDR3 loop spans 14 amino acids. CDR1 is SGHAT and CDR2 is FQNNGV in the germline V gene. The V end lost 2 bases, the J end lost 2 bases, and 7 bases lay between the germline ends.

This clone came up many times. V is TRBV19 and J is TRBJ2-1; D uncertain. The CDR3 contains 13 residues. Germline loops: CDR1 LNHDA, CDR2 SQIVND (reference sequence). Trimming cost V 1 base and J 5 bases, with 6 bases left between them. The CDR3 protein is CASSIGPNNEQFF. For the CDR3, the DNA is TGTGCCAGTAGTATAGGGCCCAACAATGAGCAGTTCTTC. The full variable domain, rest sourced from reference TRBV19 and TRBJ2-1, is DGGITQSPKYLFRKEGQNVTLSCEQNLNHDAMYWYRQDPGQGLRLIYYSQIVNDFQKGDIAEGYSVSREKKESFPLTVTSAQKNPTAFYLCASSIGPNNEQFFGPGTRLTVL.

This rearrangement joins TRBV5-1 to TRBJ1-1; TRBD1 agrees at 8 bases. The CDR3 spans 17 residues. V shed 1 base, J shed 3 bases, and the junction held 11 bases outside the gene matches. Germline values: CDR1 SGHRS, CDR2 YFSETQ. The CDR3 nucleotides are TGCGCCAGCAGCTTGAAGTACCCGACAGGGGAATACACTGAAGCTTTCTTT. Its protein product is CASSLKYPTGEYTEAFF.

The V call is TRBV27, the J call TRBJ1-2; 9 bases map to TRBD1. The CDR3 runs 15 residues. V shed 0 bases, J shed 10 bases, and the junction held 9 bases outside the gene matches. The germline CDR1 and CDR2 sequences are MNHEY and SMNVEV (reference sequence). The DNA of the CDR3 is TGTGCCAGCAGTTTATCGCGAAGCGGGGACAGGGCCTACACCTTC. Its protein product is CASSLSRSGDRAYTF.

The table lists this clone with a few counts. This sequence joins TRBV7-2 and TRBJ1-2; no clear D. CDR3 size: 13 residues. Trimming took 7 bases from V and 1 from J, leaving 10 bases between them. CDR1 SGHTA and CDR2 FQGNSA come from the germline V gene. Here the CDR3 DNA reads TGTGCCAGCACCCCGGGTTTTAACTATGGCTACACCTTC. As protein: CASTPGFNYGYTF.

The chain is built from TRBV11-2 and TRBJ2-3; a weak D match, TRBD2 (6 bases). Trimming cost V 5 bases and J 1 base, with 13 bases left between them. CDR1 SGHAT and CDR2 FQNNGV come from the germline V gene. This CDR3 has 15 amino acids. CDR3 residues: CASSPHSGGTDTQYF. The CDR3 coding sequence is TGTGCCAGCAGCCCGCATAGCGGAGGCACAGATACGCAGTATTTT.

This clone was seen ten or more times. The chain is built from TRBV6-6 and TRBJ1-2; a possible D gene is TRBD1 (6 bases). CDR3 length: 15 amino acids. V dropped 4 bases and J dropped 5 bases, with 17 bases sitting between them. Per the germline V gene, CDR1 is MNHNY and CDR2 is SVGAGI (reference sequence). The CDR3 loop reads CASSSRDTGSYGYTF. The CDR3 region has the DNA TGTGCCAGCAGTTCACGGGACACAGGATCGTATGGCTACACCTTC.

This clone is categorized as medium-sized. J is TRBJ2-7 and V is TRBV21-1. TRBV21-1 is an annotated pseudogene. There are 10 residues in the CDR3. This CDR3 reads CAITLPEQYF. CDR3 DNA: TGTGCCATCACACTGCCCGAGCAGTACTTC.

The chain couples TRBV7-2 to TRBJ2-7, with 7 bases that match TRBD1. The V gene end was trimmed by 0 bases and the J gene end by 7 bases; junction bases not matched to a gene: 12. The CDR3 is made up of 16 amino acids. Germline-derived CDR1 and CDR2 are SGHTA and FQGNSA. In nucleotides, the CDR3 is TGTGCCAGCAGCTTAGCACAGGGGAATCGGCTACGGGAGCAGTACTTC. It is translated as CASSLAQGNRLREQYF.

The J gene is TRBJ2-1, the V gene TRBV11-2, with D unclear. The CDR3 spans 11 residues. V lost 1 base to trimming and J lost 6 bases, with 1 base between them. Germline V CDR1 and CDR2: SGHAT, FQNNGV. The CDR3 DNA reads TGTGCCAGCAGCTTAGTCAATGAGCAGTTCTTC. Translated: CASSLVNEQFF.

This clone was picked up one time. J is TRBJ1-4 and V is TRBV11-2; TRBD1 is a possible D gene (5 bases). The CDR3 spans 14 residues. Germline-derived CDR1 and CDR2 are SGHAT and FQNNGV. Trimming took 7 bases from V and 3 from J, leaving 12 bases between them. This CDR3 is CASNRQGPNEKLFF. CDR3 DNA sequence: TGTGCCAGCAACAGGCAGGGTCCTAATGAAAAACTGTTTTTT.

The chain combines TRBV10-2 with TRBJ2-7, with 10 positions matching TRBD2. V shed 6 bases, J shed 1 base, and the junction held 9 bases outside the gene matches. The CDR3 sequence is 16 residues long. Germline assignment: CDR1 WSHSY and CDR2 SAAADI. This CDR3 reads CASRGPSGGASYEQYF. The CDR3 nucleotides read TGCGCCAGCAGAGGACCGAGCGGGGGGGCGTCCTACGAGCAGTACTTC.